This T cell receptor (beta chain) was obtained from a study of tumor-infiltrating lymphocytes in primary liver carcinoma. Looking at the study overall: The patients had histopathologically diagnosed primary liver carcinoma, and their disease was treated by surgical resection. Sequenced samples came back with roughly 3.5 to 7.13 million productive TCRbeta reads, and the counts looked alike across tissue types. Study-wide points: In tumor-adjacent and tumor-blood pairs, overlap was lower than in tumor region pairs. CD8+ and CD4+ repertoires went uncompared, the samples being bulk unsorted.

This clonotype was seen a few times. Antigen specificity is unknown. The source of the blood RNA was unsorted whole blood, and germline DNA was extracted as well. Germline V CDR1 and CDR2: SGHDN, FVKESK. Trimming removed 2 bases from V and 2 bases from J, with 9 bases in between. This CDR3 contains 15 residues. cDNA specific to TCR beta was made from 450 to 500 ng of total RNA, with a constant-region primer employed for priming. For TCR beta, libraries were produced by three nested multiplex PCR rounds using slightly modified ARM-PCR. Use of TRBV1-TRBV30 forward primers with a C-beta reverse primer characterized the first two PCR rounds, which lasted 10 cycles each. TCRdb re-derived calls from the multiplex PCR reads in MiXCR, one entry per CDR3 protein. The profile shows 150,000 to 200,000 distinct CDR3 sequences, about 65% of them singletons.

The sequencing sample was made of peripheral blood. The J gene is TRBJ1-4, the V gene TRBV14; no clear D gene. This clonotype was obtained from a woman aged 60-75 years with primary liver carcinoma and hepatitis B virus infection. CDR3 in amino acids: CASSQLGKTNEKLFF. CDR3 nucleotide sequence: TGTGCCAGCAGCCAACTAGGAAAGACTAATGAAAAACTGTTTTTT.